This entry lists 18 T cell receptor beta chains sequenced from one sample in a study of blood T cell repertoires in COVID-19. Some clones are missing from TCRdb's copy, which holds only in-frame ones; the method was immunoSEQ multiplex PCR. The repertoire holds about 40,000 clones, approximately 82% seen once, with around 4.4% in the top ten. The material sequenced was peripheral blood. The receptors were gathered from a woman aged 70-85 years with acute or convalescent COVID-19.

The gene calls are TRBV9 and TRBJ2-1; weak D call: TRBD2 (5 bases). The CDR3 spans 17 residues. Trimming stripped 4 bases from V and 1 base from J, with 18 bases between. CDR1 is SGDLS and CDR2 is YYNGEE in the germline V gene. The CDR3 DNA is TGTGCCAGCAGCTCTTCGGGGAGCGGACTTTCCTACAATGAGCAGTTCTTC. It codes for CASSSSGSGLSYNEQFF. Using reference TRBV9 and TRBJ2-1 for the parts outside the CDR3, the full variable domain is DSGVTQTPKHLITATGQRVTLRCSPRSGDLSVYWYQQSLDQGLQFLIQYYNGEERAKGNILERFSAQQFPDLHSELNLSSLELGDSALYFCASSSSGSGLSYNEQFFGPGTRLTVL.

The chain links TRBV25-1 to TRBJ1-3; 7 bases map to TRBD1. Germline lookup yields CDR1 MGHDK and CDR2 SYGVNS. V shed 4 bases and J 4 bases; nucleotides not matched to a gene: 4. This CDR3 has 14 residues. The CDR3 region has the DNA TGTGCCAGCAGTGGACAGGGTTCGGGAAACACCATATATTTT. Translated, it gives CASSGQGSGNTIYF. Based on the CDR3 plus reference TRBV25-1 and TRBJ1-3, the full variable domain is EADIYQTPRYLVIGTGKKITLECSQTMGHDKMYWYQQDPGMELHLIHYSYGVNSTEKGDLSSESTVSRIRTEHFPLTLESARPSHTSQYLCASSGQGSGNTIYFGEGSWLTVV.

Here the CDR3 DNA reads TGTGCCAGCAGCCCTTACCAGACATCCTCCTACGAGCAGTACTTC. Translated: CASSPYQTSSYEQYF. The genes are TRBV5-4 and TRBJ2-7; D not resolved. CDR3 size: 15 residues. Germline values: CDR1 SGHNT, CDR2 YYREEE (reference sequence). The ends were cut back, 4 bases at V and 0 bases at J, with 14 bases in the middle.

The V call is TRBV6-6, the J call TRBJ1-2; 9 nucleotides agree with TRBD1. Germline values: CDR1 MNHNY, CDR2 SVGAGI (reference sequence). The CDR3 contains 14 residues. V dropped 8 bases and J dropped 3; count of bases not matched to a gene: 7. DNA for the CDR3: TGTGCCAGCGGATATACAGGGGGCGACTATGGCTACACCTTC. Amino acids: CASGYTGGDYGYTF.

The genes are TRBV6-4 and TRBJ2-1; 10 positions match TRBD2. The CDR3 runs to 14 residues. The V and J ends lost 6 bases and 8 bases, in that order; junction bases with no gene match: 7. The germline gives CDR1 MRHNA, CDR2 SNTAGT. CDR3 in amino acids: CASSPSGSRDEQFF. CDR3 DNA sequence: TGTGCCAGCAGCCCTAGCGGGAGTAGGGATGAGCAGTTCTTC.

The J gene is TRBJ1-3, the V gene TRBV19; maybe TRBD1 (5 bases). This CDR3 contains 16 residues. Germline V gene sequence: CDR1 LNHDA, CDR2 SQIVND (reference sequence). The V and J ends lost 5 bases and 2 bases respectively, with 16 bases between them. CDR3 sequence reads: CASSASGGFTGNTIYF. DNA for the CDR3: TGTGCCAGTAGTGCCTCGGGGGGATTTACTGGAAACACCATATATTTT.

In DNA, the CDR3 is TGTGCCAGCAGCGGGGGTAGAACGAGCACAGATACGCAGTATTTT. Its translation: CASSGGRTSTDTQYF. This rearrangement joins TRBV6-5 to TRBJ2-3; a weak D match, TRBD2 (6 bases). CDR1 is MNHEY, CDR2 SVGAGI, per germline. The V end was cut by 6 bases, the J end by 0 bases, with 13 bases between. The CDR3 is made up of 15 amino acids.

The gene calls are TRBV6-1 and TRBJ1-5; 9 bases agree with TRBD1. V gave up 3 bases and J gave up 5 bases; unmatched junction bases: 8. This CDR3 region has 16 residues. CDR1 and CDR2 from the germline V gene are MNHNS and SASEGT. CDR3 DNA sequence: TGTGCCAGCAGTGACCCCGGGACAGGGAAATATCAGCCCCAGCATTTT. This gives the protein CASSDPGTGKYQPQHF.

The chain joins TRBV11-2 to TRBJ2-1; 7 bases are a match to TRBD1. Germline V gene lookup returns CDR1 SGHAT and CDR2 FQNNGV. After removal of 5 bases from V and 0 bases from J, the junction contained 13 bases not matched to a gene. The CDR3 is 18 residues long. CDR3 coding DNA: TGTGCCAGCAGCAAAATAGCCTCAGGGGGTCCCTCCTACAATGAGCAGTTCTTC. It is translated as CASSKIASGGPSYNEQFF.

This chain connects TRBV5-8 to TRBJ2-5; a possible D gene is TRBD2 (6 bases). With 0 bases removed from V and 7 bases from J, the gap between germline ends came to 13 bases. Per germline, CDR1 SGHTS and CDR2 YDEGEE. The CDR3 spans 14 residues. As DNA, the CDR3 is TGTGCCAGCAGCTTGGCCGGGACTCCTCGGACCCAGTACTTC. Encoded protein: CASSLAGTPRTQYF.

V and J are TRBV27 and TRBJ1-3; 8 nucleotides align to TRBD1. The CDR3 is 14 residues long. The germline V gene encodes CDR1 MNHEY and CDR2 SMNVEV (reference sequence). J gave up 4 bases and V 6 bases, and 5 bases lay outside the gene matches. The CDR3 nucleotides are TGTGCCAGCAGAAAAGGACAGGGAGGAAACACCATATATTTT. This encodes CASRKGQGGNTIYF.

This chain uses TRBV29-1 with TRBJ1-1; D not resolved. V was cut by 3 bases and J by 8 bases, with 10 bases left in between. CDR3 size: 11 residues. CDR1 is SQVTM and CDR2 is ANQGSEA in the germline V gene. CDR3 in DNA: TGCAGCGTTGATTCCGGGGTGGAAGCTTTCTTT. Translating gives CSVDSGVEAFF.

The rearrangement joins TRBV11-2 to TRBJ1-2; TRBD1 is a possible D gene (5 bases). The CDR3 has 17 residues. V was cut by 1 base and J by 0 bases, with 15 bases left in between. Germline V gene lookup returns CDR1 SGHAT and CDR2 FQNNGV. CDR3 nucleotide sequence: TGTGCCAGCAGCTTAGTCCAAGGAAGGGGTCCTAACTATGGCTACACCTTC. Translating it yields CASSLVQGRGPNYGYTF.

J is TRBJ2-7 and V is TRBV30; perhaps TRBD2 as D (5 bases). CDR3 length equals 14 residues. Germline V gene data show CDR1 as GTSNPN and CDR2 as SVGIG (reference sequence). V was shortened by 1 base and J by 7 bases, with 17 bases between the two germline ends. CDR3 DNA sequence: TGTGCCTGGAGTGGAAATAGATGGAGGAATGAGCAGTACTTC. This gives the protein CAWSGNRWRNEQYF. The full variable domain, with the rest looked up from reference TRBV30 and TRBJ2-7, is SQTIHQWPATLVQPVGSPLSLECTVEGTSNPNLYWYRQAAGRGLQLLFYSVGIGQISSEVPQNLSASRPQDRQFILSSKKLLLSDSGFYLCAWSGNRWRNEQYFGPGTRLTVT.

The CDR3 sequence is CAWSARSNQPQHF. As DNA, the CDR3 is TGTGCCTGGAGTGCCAGAAGCAATCAGCCCCAGCATTTT. J is TRBJ1-5 and V is TRBV30, with no clear D. The length of the CDR3 is 13 residues. Germline V gives CDR1 GTSNPN, CDR2 SVGIG (reference sequence). Trimming took 1 base from V and 1 from J, leaving 5 bases between them.

This clone has just one count. This chain joins TRBV24-1 and TRBJ2-2; TRBD2 aligns across 10 bases. V was pared by 3 bases and J by 5 bases, with 5 bases of the junction left unmatched. The germline V gene encodes CDR1 KGHDR and CDR2 SFDVKD. The length of the CDR3 is 16 residues. CDR3 region: CATSDISGRETGELFF. For the CDR3, the DNA is TGTGCCACCAGTGATATAAGCGGGAGGGAAACCGGGGAGCTGTTTTTT.

V gene TRBV28 combines with J gene TRBJ1-2; 7 positions match TRBD1. The germline V gene has CDR1 MDHEN and CDR2 SYDVKM. This CDR3 has 13 residues. With 5 bases clipped from V and 8 bases from J, the junction kept 8 bases outside the gene matches. The CDR3 region is CASSIRGLRGYTF. Written as DNA, the CDR3 is TGTGCCAGCAGTATCAGGGGGTTAAGGGGCTACACCTTC.

The chain recombines TRBV29-1 with TRBJ2-7, with D perhaps TRBD1 (6 bases). Germline V gene data show CDR1 as SQVTM and CDR2 as ANQGSEA. This CDR3 comprises 12 residues. V shed 4 bases and J shed 0 bases, with 7 bases lying between them. CDR3 sequence (DNA): TGCAGCGTTGGGACAGCCTCCTACGAGCAGTACTTC. It is translated as CSVGTASYEQYF.